These 20 T cell receptor beta chains were sequenced from one sample in a study of blood T cell repertoires in COVID-19. Clones were read by immunoSEQ multiplex PCR, and TCRdb kept only the in-frame ones, dropping some. The sample records under 200,000 clones, around 86% being singletons. Material: peripheral blood. The receptors stem from a man aged 65 to 79 with acute or convalescent COVID-19.

The chain carries TRBV7-2 and TRBJ2-7; D gene ambiguous. Germline loops: CDR1 SGHTA, CDR2 FQGNSA. The CDR3 has 11 residues. Trimming took off 5 bases at V and 3 bases at J, with 5 bases between the two ends. CDR3 amino acids: CASSVYYEQYF. The CDR3 coding sequence is TGTGCCAGCAGCGTTTACTACGAGCAGTACTTC. The full variable domain, in which reference TRBV7-2 and TRBJ2-7 provide the parts outside the CDR3, is GAGVSQSPSNKVTEKGKDVELRCDPISGHTALYWYRQSLGQGLEFLIYFQGNSAPDKSGLPSDRFSAERTGGSVSTLTIQRTQQEDSAVYLCASSVYYEQYFGPGTRLTVT.

This chain connects TRBV5-4 to TRBJ1-4; no reliable D call. The germline V and J ends were trimmed by 0 bases and 5 bases, with 5 bases remaining between them. This CDR3 contains 13 residues. Germline V gene data show CDR1 as SGHNT and CDR2 as YYREEE (reference sequence). CDR3 nucleotides: TGTGCCAGCAGCTTGGACTTCAATGAAAAACTGTTTTTT. Protein: CASSLDFNEKLFF.

This clone was seen only a few times. CDR3 loop: CASSVYQETQYF. The CDR3 nucleotides read TGTGCCAGCAGTGTATACCAAGAGACCCAGTACTTC. This sequence joins TRBV2 and TRBJ2-5; D gene ambiguous. V gave up 4 bases and J gave up 0 bases, with 3 bases separating them. CDR3 length: 12 amino acids. From germline, CDR1 is SNHLY and CDR2 FYNNEI.

The V call is TRBV6-6, the J call TRBJ2-7; D is perhaps TRBD2 (5 bases). Trimming took 6 bases from V and 6 from J, leaving 18 bases between them. The germline V gene has CDR1 MNHNY and CDR2 SVGAGI (reference sequence). The CDR3 loop spans 14 amino acids. This CDR3 is CASRAAPHEREQYF. The CDR3 DNA is TGTGCCAGCAGAGCGGCCCCCCACGAACGCGAGCAGTACTTC.

This clone was seen more than once but under ten times. The V gene is TRBV7-9, the J gene TRBJ1-2, with D tentatively TRBD1 (6 bases). V was shortened by 2 bases and J by 3 bases, with 13 bases between the two germline ends. Germline V CDR1 and CDR2: SEHNR, FQNEAQ (reference sequence). This CDR3 is built from 15 residues. CDR3 sequence (DNA): TGTGCCAGCAGCTTACGTCAGGGGATAGACTATGGCTACACCTTC. This gives the protein CASSLRQGIDYGYTF.

The CDR3 coding sequence is TGTGCCTGGAGGGCTTATGGCAGGGGTAATTCACCCCTCCACTTT. Encoded protein: CAWRAYGRGNSPLHF. The V and J genes are TRBV30 and TRBJ1-6, with a possible D match to TRBD1 (6 bases). The CDR3 is made up of 15 amino acids. The germline V gene has CDR1 GTSNPN and CDR2 SVGIG (reference sequence). Trimming took off 3 bases at V and 6 bases at J, with 15 bases between the two ends.

This clone was seen a handful of times. The rearrangement links TRBV15 to TRBJ1-1; 7 bases are a match to TRBD1. The germline V gene has CDR1 LNHNV and CDR2 YYDKDF (reference sequence). The CDR3 consists of 15 residues. The J segment lost 0 bases and the V segment lost 2 bases, leaving 3 bases of the junction unmatched. The DNA of the CDR3 is TGTGCCACCAGCAGACCGACAGGGATGAACACTGAAGCTTTCTTT. Translated, it gives CATSRPTGMNTEAFF.

The CDR3 nucleotides are TGTGCCAGCAGCACCCTAGCGGGAATGGGTAATGAGCAGTTCTTC. It is translated as CASSTLAGMGNEQFF. The chain combines TRBV7-9 with TRBJ2-1; 9 positions match TRBD2. Trimming took 5 bases from V and 7 from J; bases not matched to a gene: 9. Germline loops: CDR1 SEHNR, CDR2 FQNEAQ (reference sequence). The CDR3 totals 15 residues.

The chain has TRBV18 and TRBJ1-4; D ambiguous. CDR3 length: 15 amino acids. Trimming shortened V by 6 bases and J by 3 bases, and 14 bases separated the two germline ends. CDR1 KGHSH and CDR2 LQKENI come from the germline V gene. DNA of the CDR3: TGTGCCAGCTCCCCCGTTAGAGTCGCTAATGAAAAACTGTTTTTT. Protein sequence: CASSPVRVANEKLFF. Drawing the rest from reference TRBV18 and TRBJ1-4, the complete variable domain is NAGVMQNPRHLVRRRGQEARLRCSPMKGHSHVYWYRQLPEEGLKFMVYLQKENIIDESGMPKERFSAEFPKEGPSILRIQQVVRGDSAAYFCASSPVRVANEKLFFGSGTQLSVL.

The rearrangement links TRBV18 to TRBJ2-3; 7 positions match TRBD1. This CDR3 region has 15 residues. The trim removed 3 bases at V and 1 base at J, leaving 4 bases unmatched. The germline gives CDR1 KGHSH, CDR2 LQKENI. In nucleotides, the CDR3 is TGTGCCAGCTCACCCCTTGGACAGGGCACAGATACGCAGTATTTT. Residues: CASSPLGQGTDTQYF.

The chain combines TRBV24-1 with TRBJ2-1, with 9 bases fitting TRBD1. CDR1 and CDR2 (germline): KGHDR, SFDVKD. Unmatched junction bases numbered 3, after V lost 4 bases and J lost 6 bases. CDR3 length: 14 amino acids. The chain's CDR3 is CATSDGTGINEQFF. CDR3 DNA sequence: TGTGCCACCAGTGACGGGACAGGGATCAATGAGCAGTTCTTC.

The chain combines TRBV7-9 with TRBJ1-2; 9 bases map to TRBD1. Trimming at V came to 4 bases and at J to 3 bases, leaving 6 bases not matched to a gene. The CDR3 totals 15 residues. Germline V CDR1 and CDR2: SEHNR, FQNEAQ (reference sequence). The CDR3 nucleotides are TGTGCCAGCAGCTCGAGACAGGGGGTCGACTATGGCTACACCTTC. This translates into CASSSRQGVDYGYTF.

The V call is TRBV18, the J call TRBJ2-5, with TRBD1 matching over 10 bases. Per germline, CDR1 KGHSH and CDR2 LQKENI. Unmatched junction bases numbered 4, after V lost 4 bases and J lost 2 bases. The CDR3 is made up of 15 amino acids. The CDR3 region is CASSRGTGEQETQYF. As DNA, the CDR3 is TGTGCCAGCTCACGTGGGACAGGGGAGCAAGAGACCCAGTACTTC.

The gene calls are TRBV3-1 (or the pseudogene TRBV3-2) and TRBJ2-3; 12 nucleotides line up with TRBD2. V was pared by 3 bases and J by 5 bases, with 3 bases of the junction left unmatched. CDR1 LGHDT and CDR2 YNNKEL come from the germline V gene (reference sequence). CDR3 length equals 15 residues. The CDR3 loop is CASSQRLAGEDTQYF. The CDR3 DNA reads as TGTGCCAGCAGCCAGCGACTAGCGGGGGAAGATACGCAGTATTTT.

V is TRBV9 and J is TRBJ2-1; TRBD2 aligns across 12 bases. J was trimmed by 4 bases and V by 7 bases; bases with no gene match: 9. The germline V gene has CDR1 SGDLS and CDR2 YYNGEE. The CDR3 totals 16 residues. The CDR3 reads CASGHRLAGEYNEQFF. CDR3 bases: TGTGCCAGCGGTCACCGACTAGCGGGAGAGTACAATGAGCAGTTCTTC. The full variable domain, with the rest looked up from reference TRBV9 and TRBJ2-1, is DSGVTQTPKHLITATGQRVTLRCSPRSGDLSVYWYQQSLDQGLQFLIQYYNGEERAKGNILERFSAQQFPDLHSELNLSSLELGDSALYFCASGHRLAGEYNEQFFGPGTRLTVL.

This clone showed up just a few times. The chain combines TRBV9 with TRBJ2-1, with TRBD1 as a possible D gene (5 bases). CDR3 length: 13 amino acids. Germline assignment: CDR1 SGDLS and CDR2 YYNGEE. V was trimmed by 4 bases and J by 4 bases, leaving 9 bases between them. CDR3 bases: TGTGCCAGCAGCTATGACAGTTACAATGAGCAGTTCTTC. Its protein product is CASSYDSYNEQFF.

The gene calls are TRBV7-2 and TRBJ1-6; 8 bases agree with TRBD1. CDR3 length equals 14 residues. Looked up from germline, CDR1 is SGHTA and CDR2 is FQGNSA. Unmatched junction bases numbered 6, after V lost 5 bases and J lost 9 bases. The CDR3 is CASSPTTGVSPLHF. The CDR3 DNA is TGTGCCAGCAGCCCTACGACAGGGGTTTCACCCCTCCACTTT. Filled out from reference TRBV7-2 and TRBJ1-6, the complete variable domain reads GAGVSQSPSNKVTEKGKDVELRCDPISGHTALYWYRQSLGQGLEFLIYFQGNSAPDKSGLPSDRFSAERTGGSVSTLTIQRTQQEDSAVYLCASSPTTGVSPLHFGNGTRLTVT.

As DNA, the CDR3 is TGTGCCAGCAGCTTGGGGGGCAGGGTAGACACAGATACGCAGTATTTT. Translated: CASSLGGRVDTDTQYF. The chain recombines TRBV5-5 with TRBJ2-3; a weak D match, TRBD1 (5 bases). The CDR3 sequence is 16 residues long. Trimming took off 0 bases at V and 2 bases at J, with 13 bases between the two ends. Germline V gene lookup returns CDR1 SGHKS and CDR2 YYEKEE (reference sequence).

The chain has TRBV6-5 and TRBJ1-5; the D gene is possibly TRBD1 (6 bases). Germline CDR1 and CDR2: MNHEY and SVGAGI. Trimming took off 3 bases at V and 5 bases at J, with 11 bases between the two ends. This CDR3 has 14 amino acids. The CDR3 coding sequence is TGTGCCAGCAGTTATCGCGCAGGGGATCAGCCCCAGCATTTT. Translation: CASSYRAGDQPQHF.

The chain employs TRBV15 and TRBJ1-2, with D possibly being TRBD1 (6 bases). Germline values: CDR1 LNHNV, CDR2 YYDKDF (reference sequence). CDR3 length: 15 amino acids. V lost 2 bases and J lost 7, with 17 bases in between. In DNA form, the CDR3 reads TGTGCCACCAGCAGATCCGATATGGGGGACATTGGCTACACCTTC. This codes for CATSRSDMGDIGYTF.